These 5 T cell receptor beta chains originate from one sample sequenced in a study of regulatory T cells in long-lasting Graves disease (dated by TCRdb to about 2021). Library preparation used multiplex PCR. This sample was sequenced with an Illumina HiSeq 4000. iRepertoire HTBI primers and Arm-PCR amplification of CDR3 regions were used to construct TCR beta libraries. The public sequencing data were trimmed at Q25 with fastp and processed into clonotypes with MiXCR by TCRdb, which kept only in-frame beta chains. Entries that share a CDR3 protein sequence are merged under the most common genes and DNA. The sample table holds about 290,000 distinct CDR3 sequences, of which 20% to 25% were seen once. Of the sample, roughly three fifths falls within the top ten clones. According to the study, the label for this sample's time point signals: persistent/refractory GD, antithyroid drugs over 5 years with positive TRAb. RNA was extracted from PBMCs in TRIzol for both TCR sequencing and RNA sequencing.

Sequencing was performed on peripheral blood mononuclear cells (PBMCs), taken when the disease was refractory, from a patient treated with antithyroid drugs. Every receptor here comes from a female donor with Graves disease.

This clonotype was observed at least ten times. V and J are TRBV2 and TRBJ2-7, with TRBD2 as a possible D gene (5 bases). V lost 3 bases to trimming and J lost 3 bases, with 12 bases between them. This CDR3 is 14 amino acids long. Germline V gene sequence: CDR1 SNHLY, CDR2 FYNNEI. CDR3 DNA: TGTGCCAGCAGTGATGGCGGGCTGAGCTACGAGCAGTACTTC. Translating it yields CASSDGGLSYEQYF.

This clonotype was counted only a few times. V usage is TRBV11-1 and J usage is TRBJ2-1; 8 nucleotides align to TRBD2. Per the germline V gene, CDR1 is SGHAT and CDR2 is FQDESV (reference sequence). V gave up 0 bases and J gave up 6 bases; unmatched junction bases: 10. The CDR3 covers 17 residues. The CDR3 DNA reads as TGTGCCAGCAGCTTAGCAGGGCGGGAGGCCCGTGGCAATGAGCAGTTCTTC. Translated: CASSLAGREARGNEQFF.

There are many counts of this clonotype. This sequence joins TRBV20-1 and TRBJ2-7, with TRBD1 identical over 7 bases. V lost 0 bases to trimming and J lost 4 bases; unmatched junction nucleotides: 6. CDR1 and CDR2 (germline): DFQATT, SNEGSKA (reference sequence). CDR3 size: 14 residues. The CDR3 DNA follows: TGCAGTGCTAGAGATCGCGGCAGGGGGTACGAGCAGTACTTC. Translation gives CSARDRGRGYEQYF.

This chain connects TRBV29-1 to TRBJ2-5; 7 bases are a match to TRBD1. Germline lookup yields CDR1 SQVTM and CDR2 ANQGSEA. The CDR3 is 18 amino acids. J lost 0 bases, V lost 2 bases, and 15 bases had no gene match. Here the CDR3 reads CSVEIWDSESTYQETQYF. Written as DNA, the CDR3 is TGCAGCGTTGAAATATGGGACAGCGAAAGTACGTACCAAGAGACCCAGTACTTC.

In this sample, this clonotype turned up many times. The V call is TRBV28, the J call TRBJ1-5; the match to TRBD1 covers 7 bases. Germline V gives CDR1 MDHEN, CDR2 SYDVKM. Trimming removed 3 bases from V and 3 bases from J; junction bases left unmatched: 11. This CDR3 has 17 amino acids. The CDR3 spells CASSFEGRDSSNQPQHF. CDR3 nucleotides: TGTGCCAGCAGTTTTGAGGGGAGGGACAGCTCCAATCAGCCCCAGCATTTT.